The rows below give T cell receptor beta chains drawn from one sample of a study of blood T cell repertoires in COVID-19. The protocol was immunoSEQ multiplex PCR, while the TCRdb copy is restricted to in-frame clones and leaves out a portion. This table holds more than 85,000 clones, over 90% found once. Sequencing input: peripheral blood. Receptor source: a man between 60 and 75 years old with acute or convalescent COVID-19. Both conserved end residues are part of each CDR3. The order of the fields is D gene, J gene, clone size, V gene, CDR3 DNA, CDR3 protein. The D gene is left open where the match is weak. Expanded clones get a size class; other rows say once, few or many, or leave the size out.

NA | TRBJ2-3 | NA | TRBV27 | TGTGCCAGCAGTCCCCGGGTAACCCCGGATACGCAGTATTTT | CASSPRVTPDTQYF
TRBD2 | TRBJ2-7 | NA | TRBV18 | TGTGCCAGCTCACCACCTTCGGGGGAGGGCCTCAACGAGCAGTACTTC | CASSPPSGEGLNEQYF
TRBD1 | TRBJ2-2 | NA | TRBV11-1 | TGTGCCAGCAGCTTCCATACAGGGGTCGGCGGGGAGCTGTTTTTT | CASSFHTGVGGELFF
TRBD1 | TRBJ1-2 | NA | TRBV5-4 | TGTGCCAGCAGCCTAGGACAGGGAAGCGGTGGCTACACCTTC | CASSLGQGSGGYTF
TRBD2 | TRBJ2-7 | NA | TRBV27 | TGTGCCAGCAGTTATAGGGAGGGTTCCGAGCAGTACTTC | CASSYREGSEQYF
TRBD1 | TRBJ2-3 | NA | TRBV13 | TGTGCCAGCAGCCAGGGACAGGGGAAAGATACGCAGTATTTT | CASSQGQGKDTQYF
NA | TRBJ2-1 | NA | TRBV7-9 | TGTGCCAGCCGACTGGGGGGAATTTACAATGAGCAGTTCTTC | CASRLGGIYNEQFF
TRBD1 | TRBJ1-4 | NA | TRBV5-1 | TGCGCCAGCAGCCTCAGCCCCGGGACAGGGGGTGAAAAACTGTTTTTT | CASSLSPGTGGEKLFF
NA | TRBJ2-1 | NA | TRBV2 | TGTGCCAGCAGTGAAAGGGGTAGCGGTGAGCAGTTCTTC | CASSERGSGEQFF
NA | TRBJ1-1 | NA | TRBV11-3 | TGTGCCAGCAGCCTCGGTAGGGGGGGCACTGAAGCTTTCTTT | CASSLGRGGTEAFF
TRBD1 | TRBJ1-4 | NA | TRBV28 | TGTGCCAGCAGTTTATGGGGGACAGGGGTTTCCACTAATGAAAAACTGTTTTTT | CASSLWGTGVSTNEKLFF
NA | TRBJ2-7 | NA | TRBV7-8 | TGTGCCAGCAGCTTAACCGGGACATTCTCCTACGAGCAGTACTTC | CASSLTGTFSYEQYF
TRBD1 | TRBJ1-1 | once | TRBV28 | TGTGCCAGCACTACCCAGGGGGTGAACGCTGAAGCTTTCTTT | CASTTQGVNAEAFF
NA | TRBJ2-3 | NA | TRBV10-3 | TGTGCCATCAGCTACGGGGACACAGATACGCAGTATTTT | CAISYGDTDTQYF
TRBD1 | TRBJ2-2 | NA | TRBV24-1 | TGTGCCACCAGTGATCCCTGGACAGGGGGGGAAACCGGGGAGCTGTTTTTT | CATSDPWTGGETGELFF
NA | TRBJ1-1 | NA | TRBV5-1 | TGCGCCAGCAGCCATACGGGGGAGGCCTCGGGCGCTTTCTTT | CASSHTGEASGAFF
TRBD1 | TRBJ1-3 | NA | TRBV4-2 | TGTGCCAGCAGCCAACCGACAGGGGCTGGAAACACCATATATTTT | CASSQPTGAGNTIYF
NA | TRBJ1-2 | NA | TRBV3-1/TRBV3-2 | TGTGCCAGCAGCCCTCAGTTGATTAACTATGGCTACACCTTC | CASSPQLINYGYTF
TRBD2 | TRBJ2-3 | NA | TRBV7-8 | TGTGCCAGCAGCTCCGCACAGGGACTAGCGGGAGGGCCAGTGGGAACAGATACGCAGTATTTT | CASSSAQGLAGGPVGTDTQYF
TRBD1 | TRBJ2-5 | NA | TRBV18 | TGTGCCAGCTCACCCTCCGGACAGGACCCCGGTGAGACCCAGTACTTC | CASSPSGQDPGETQYF
TRBD2 | TRBJ2-3 | NA | TRBV14 | TGTGCCAGCAGCCAAGGACTAGCGGGAAAAACAGATACGCAGTATTTT | CASSQGLAGKTDTQYF
TRBD1 | TRBJ1-5 | once | TRBV19 | TGTGCCAGTAGTACTCGGACAGGGCTACCCAATAGCAATCAGCCCCAGCATTTT | CASSTRTGLPNSNQPQHF
NA | TRBJ2-5 | NA | TRBV27 | TGTGCCAGCAGTTTAAACGGGGGGCTATGGCAAGAGACCCAGTACTTC | CASSLNGGLWQETQYF
NA | TRBJ2-3 | NA | TRBV5-1 | TGCGCCAGCAGCTCTCCAGATACGCAGTATTTT | CASSSPDTQYF
TRBD1 | TRBJ2-2 | NA | TRBV2 | TGTGCCAGCAGTGAGTTCAGGGGGCCCACCGGGGAGCTGTTTTTT | CASSEFRGPTGELFF
NA | TRBJ2-3 | NA | TRBV4-1 | TGCGCCAGCAGCCAGTTAGGTTGGAGGAAAGATACGCAGTATTTT | CASSQLGWRKDTQYF
TRBD1 | TRBJ2-6 | once | TRBV5-6 | TGTGCCAGCAGCTTGTCCTCCGGGACAGGAATTGGTGGGGCCAACGTCCTGACTTTC | CASSLSSGTGIGGANVLTF
TRBD1 | TRBJ2-7 | NA | TRBV28 | TGTGCCAGCAGTGGGACAGGGTTAACCTACGAGCAGTACTTC | CASSGTGLTYEQYF
NA | TRBJ2-1 | NA | TRBV7-6 | TGTGCCAGCAGCCAAGGGAGCTCCTACAATGAGCAGTTCTTC | CASSQGSSYNEQFF